Listed here are 23 T cell receptor beta chains from one sample, sequenced in a study of T-cell reconstitution after alpha-beta-depleted transplantation in children. TCRbeta library preparation incorporated unique molecular identifiers. From the PCR reads, TCRdb called clonotypes with MiXCR, one entry per CDR3 protein. The profile covers 400,000 to 500,000 distinct CDR3 sequences, with roughly 10% appearing a single time and nearly 5.5% taken by the ten largest. This sample comprised PBMCs from the stem cell graft donor, obtained from the stem cell graft. The receptors come from a human donor who donated a stem cell graft to a child with acute myeloid leukemia.

The CDR3 reads CASSPTGTGREAQHF. In nucleotides, the CDR3 is TGTGCCAGTAGCCCCACCGGGACAGGGAGGGAGGCCCAGCATTTT. The genes are TRBV19 and TRBJ1-5; 9 bases align to TRBD1. Germline CDR1 is LNHDA and CDR2 is SQIVND (reference sequence). V lost 6 bases to trimming and J lost 11 bases; unmatched junction nucleotides: 14. This CDR3 has 15 amino acids.

This chain links TRBV29-1 with TRBJ2-1; 12 bases match TRBD2. The V gene's germline CDR1 is SQVTM and CDR2 ANQGSEA. Losses at the gene ends were 7 bases for V and 0 bases for J; bases not matched to a gene: 10. This CDR3 has 17 residues. The DNA of the CDR3 is TGCAGCGCGGACGGGACTAGCGGGTGGAGCTCCTACAATGAGCAGTTCTTC. It codes for CSADGTSGWSSYNEQFF.

This clonotype was found a few times. The rearrangement uses TRBV29-1 and TRBJ2-7; D unresolved. From germline, CDR1 is SQVTM and CDR2 ANQGSEA. The CDR3 contains 12 residues. V dropped 4 bases and J dropped 3 bases, with 10 bases sitting between them. In DNA form, the CDR3 reads TGCAGCGTTGGTCTAGATGGCTACGAGCAGTACTTC. As protein: CSVGLDGYEQYF.

This clonotype has a count of ten or more. J is TRBJ1-5 and V is TRBV5-6, with D perhaps matching TRBD1 (5 bases). Trimming left V 1 base short and J 6 bases short, with 14 bases between. CDR1 SGHDT and CDR2 YYEEEE come from the germline V gene. The CDR3 has 15 amino acids. The CDR3 reads CASSLQGLSTQPQHF. In DNA, the CDR3 is TGTGCCAGCAGCTTGCAGGGCCTCTCAACTCAGCCCCAGCATTTT.

There are many counts of this clonotype. The J gene is TRBJ2-5, the V gene TRBV21-1. TRBV21-1 is shown as a pseudogene. This CDR3 spans 9 amino acids. The CDR3 coding sequence is TGTGGAGAGAAAGAGACCCAGTACTTC. It is translated as CGEKETQYF.

This clonotype was counted at least ten times. This chain joins TRBV27 and TRBJ2-4; D is uncertain. Deletions cut 0 bases from V and 4 bases from J, with 7 bases between. This CDR3 spans 14 amino acids. Germline CDR1 MNHEY, CDR2 SMNVEV (reference sequence). As DNA, the CDR3 is TGTGCCAGCAGTTTATCGCCTGGAAAAAACATTCAGTACTTC. It yields the protein CASSLSPGKNIQYF.

This clonotype was recorded a few times. The chain couples TRBV29-1 to TRBJ1-2, with a weak D call TRBD1 (5 bases). Germline CDR1 is SQVTM and CDR2 is ANQGSEA. V was shortened by 3 bases and J by 6 bases, with 8 bases between the two germline ends. This CDR3 has 11 amino acids. The CDR3 here is CSVEGVDGYTF. In nucleotides, the CDR3 is TGCAGCGTTGAGGGGGTTGATGGCTACACCTTC. Using reference TRBV29-1 and TRBJ1-2 for the parts outside the CDR3, the full variable domain is SAVISQKPSRDICQRGTSLTIQCQVDSQVTMMFWYRQQPGQSLTLIATANQGSEATYESGFVIDKFPISRPNLTFSTLTVSNMSPEDSSIYLCSVEGVDGYTFGSGTRLTVV.

This clonotype was observed a few times. The chain couples TRBV9 to TRBJ2-2, with a possible D match to TRBD2 (6 bases). The ends were cut back, 3 bases at V and 4 bases at J, with 13 bases in the middle. The CDR3 has 15 amino acids. Germline V gives CDR1 SGDLS, CDR2 YYNGEE. DNA of the CDR3: TGTGCCAGCAGCGCCCGGAGGGCCGGCACCGGGGAGCTGTTTTTT. Its translation: CASSARRAGTGELFF.

This chain joins TRBV5-5 and TRBJ2-2; D is perhaps TRBD1 (5 bases). The CDR3 has 14 residues. Trimming cost V 5 bases and J 6 bases, with 14 bases left between them. Germline values: CDR1 SGHKS, CDR2 YYEKEE (reference sequence). This CDR3 reads CASRPQGVAGELFF. In DNA form, the CDR3 reads TGTGCCAGCAGACCCCAAGGGGTGGCCGGGGAGCTGTTTTTT.

The rearrangement joins TRBV4-1 to TRBJ1-2, with TRBD1 matching over 7 bases. The CDR3 totals 17 residues. The J segment lost 9 bases and the V segment lost 2 bases, leaving 18 bases of the junction unmatched. The V gene's germline CDR1 is MGHRA and CDR2 YSYEKL. CDR3 coding DNA: TGCGCCAGCAGCCAAAGGGGTGGGACAGAAGCCCTCGACCGCTACACCTTC. Protein product: CASSQRGGTEALDRYTF.

This clonotype was detected many times. This chain connects TRBV4-1 to TRBJ2-5; D is unclear. The germline V gene encodes CDR1 MGHRA and CDR2 YSYEKL. The V gene lost 0 bases and the J gene lost 2 bases, with 4 bases spanning the gap. The CDR3 length is 13 residues. The CDR3 coding sequence is TGCGCCAGCAGCCAAGAACTACAAGAGACCCAGTACTTC. Protein product: CASSQELQETQYF.

This clonotype was seen only a few times. The rearrangement uses TRBV18 and TRBJ2-1, with D possibly TRBD2 on 6 matching bases. Between the trimmed V and J ends, which lost 3 bases and 6 bases, there was a span of 9 bases. The CDR3 extends over 13 amino acids. Per germline, CDR1 KGHSH and CDR2 LQKENI. CDR3 region: CASSPQTSNEQFF. The DNA of the CDR3 is TGTGCCAGCTCACCTCAGACTAGCAATGAGCAGTTCTTC.

This clonotype was counted ten times or more. The CDR3 bases are TGTGCCAGCAGTTGGGACAGCTCTGGGGCCAACGTCCTGACTTTC. It yields the protein CASSWDSSGANVLTF. The chain couples TRBV6-2 or TRBV6-3 to TRBJ2-6; the match to TRBD1 covers 7 bases. Germline V CDR1 and CDR2: MNHEY, SVGEGT. V shed 4 bases, J shed 0 bases, and the junction held 0 bases outside the gene matches. The CDR3 is 15 residues long.

This clonotype was seen many times. V gene TRBV5-1 combines with J gene TRBJ2-1; 9 bases line up with TRBD2. V gave up 0 bases and J gave up 7 bases; unmatched junction bases: 5. CDR3 length: 15 amino acids. CDR1 and CDR2 from the germline V gene are SGHRS and YFSETQ. The CDR3 nucleotides are TGCGCCAGCAGCTTGGCCTCGCTAGCGGGGAATGAGCAGTTCTTC. Protein sequence: CASSLASLAGNEQFF.

The table lists this clonotype with many counts. The genes are TRBV5-1 and TRBJ2-7; D might be TRBD2 (6 bases). The CDR3 covers 14 residues. Germline values: CDR1 SGHRS, CDR2 YFSETQ. With 0 bases removed from V and 2 bases from J, the gap between germline ends came to 9 bases. DNA for the CDR3: TGCGCCAGCAGCTTGGAGGACTATGCCTACGAGCAGTACTTC. Its translation is CASSLEDYAYEQYF.

The DNA of the CDR3 is TGTGCCAGCAGCGGAGGACGGATGTATGGCTACACCTTC. As protein: CASSGGRMYGYTF. The chain uses TRBV12-3 or TRBV12-4 and TRBJ1-2; no reliable D call. Trimming stripped 6 bases from V and 5 bases from J, with 13 bases between. The CDR3 covers 13 residues.

This rearrangement joins TRBV29-1 to TRBJ2-3; TRBD2 might be the D (7 bases). V was shortened by 6 bases and J by 0 bases, with 13 bases between the two germline ends. This CDR3 has 14 amino acids. CDR1 is SQVTM and CDR2 is ANQGSEA in the germline V gene. CDR3 protein: CSVATGGSTDTQYF. The CDR3 nucleotides are TGCAGCGTAGCTACGGGGGGCAGCACAGATACGCAGTATTTT.

This clonotype was seen many times. The chain links TRBV4-2 to TRBJ2-2; 7 bases agree with TRBD1. CDR3 length equals 16 residues. The V gene end was trimmed by 1 base and the J gene end by 7 bases; junction bases not matched to a gene: 9. The germline CDR1 and CDR2 sequences are LGHNA and YNFKEQ. CDR3 bases: TGTGCCAGCAGCCAAGGCTGGCAGGGGGTTGACGGGGAGCTGTTTTTT. It encodes CASSQGWQGVDGELFF.

The sample holds a few counts of this clonotype. The chain employs TRBV6-2 or TRBV6-3 and TRBJ2-1; D possibly corresponds to TRBD2 (5 bases). This CDR3 has 13 residues. The V end was cut by 7 bases, the J end by 4 bases, with 11 bases between. CDR1 and CDR2 (germline): MNHEY, SVGEGT. The CDR3 nucleotides read TGTGCCAGCACCGCAGGACTGTACAATGAGCAGTTCTTC. Protein sequence: CASTAGLYNEQFF.

V gene TRBV5-1 combines with J gene TRBJ2-3; 7 bases line up with TRBD1. Trimming removed 0 bases from V and 0 bases from J; junction bases left unmatched: 4. Looked up from germline, CDR1 is SGHRS and CDR2 is YFSETQ. CDR3 length equals 16 residues. The CDR3 DNA reads as TGCGCCAGCAGCTTGGAGACAGGGCTTAGCACAGATACGCAGTATTTT. Amino acids: CASSLETGLSTDTQYF.

The chain recombines TRBV12-3 or TRBV12-4 with TRBJ1-1, with 7 bases matching TRBD1. This CDR3 is built from 14 residues. With 7 bases clipped from V and 2 bases from J, the junction kept 7 bases outside the gene matches. The CDR3 DNA reads as TGTGCCAGCAATGGAGGGGGCTCTAACACTGAAGCTTTCTTT. Its protein is CASNGGGSNTEAFF.

This clonotype was observed at least ten times. V is TRBV10-3 and J is TRBJ2-7, with 8 bases matching TRBD1. J gave up 1 base and V 7 bases, and 3 bases lay outside the gene matches. Germline assignment: CDR1 ENHRY and CDR2 SYGVKD. The CDR3 length is 13 residues. DNA of the CDR3: TGTGCCATCACGCAGGGGGCATCCTACGAGCAGTACTTC. It yields the protein CAITQGASYEQYF.

The V call is TRBV6-1, the J call TRBJ1-2; TRBD1 might be the D (5 bases). V was trimmed by 2 bases and J by 8 bases, leaving 15 bases between them. Germline V CDR1 and CDR2: MNHNS, SASEGT. The CDR3 extends over 14 amino acids. The CDR3: CASSERAGSLGYTF. CDR3 nucleotides: TGTGCCAGCAGTGAACGCGCAGGGTCCTTGGGCTACACCTTC.